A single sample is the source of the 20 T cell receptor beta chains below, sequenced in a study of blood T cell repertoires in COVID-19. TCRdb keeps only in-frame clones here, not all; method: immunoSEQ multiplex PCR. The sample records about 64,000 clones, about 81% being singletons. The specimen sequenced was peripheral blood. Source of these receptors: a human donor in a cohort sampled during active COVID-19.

The CDR3 here is CASSEEGPGPGNTIYF. CDR3 DNA sequence: TGTGCCAGCAGTGAGGAGGGACCAGGGCCTGGAAACACCATATATTTT. The genes are TRBV2 and TRBJ1-3; D is perhaps TRBD1 (5 bases). Trimming removed 3 bases at V and 2 bases at J, with 14 bases between. Per the germline V gene, CDR1 is SNHLY and CDR2 is FYNNEI. CDR3 length: 16 residues.

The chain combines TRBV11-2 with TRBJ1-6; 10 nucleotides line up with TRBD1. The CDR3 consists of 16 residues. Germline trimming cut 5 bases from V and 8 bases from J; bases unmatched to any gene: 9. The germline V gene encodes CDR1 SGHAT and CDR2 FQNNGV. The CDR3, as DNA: TGTGCCAGCAGCCGGGGACAGGGGAACTTTTATTCACCCCTCCACTTT. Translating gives CASSRGQGNFYSPLHF.

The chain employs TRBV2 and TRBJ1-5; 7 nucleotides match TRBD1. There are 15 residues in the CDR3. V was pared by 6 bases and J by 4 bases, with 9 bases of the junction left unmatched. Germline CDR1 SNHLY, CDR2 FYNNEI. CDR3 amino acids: CASSQTGVVNQPQHF. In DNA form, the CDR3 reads TGTGCCAGCAGCCAAACAGGGGTGGTGAATCAGCCCCAGCATTTT.

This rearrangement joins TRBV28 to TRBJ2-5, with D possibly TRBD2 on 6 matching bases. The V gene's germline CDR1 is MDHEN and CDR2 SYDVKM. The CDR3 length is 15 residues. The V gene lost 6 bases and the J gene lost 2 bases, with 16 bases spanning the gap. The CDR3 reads CASRSPGTDQETQYF. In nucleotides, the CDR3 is TGTGCCAGCAGATCGCCCGGGACTGATCAAGAGACCCAGTACTTC.

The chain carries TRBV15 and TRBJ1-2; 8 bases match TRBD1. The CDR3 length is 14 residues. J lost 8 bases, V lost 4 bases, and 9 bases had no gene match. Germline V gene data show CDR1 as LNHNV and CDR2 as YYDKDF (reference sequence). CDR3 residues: CATSTVLRGQGYTF. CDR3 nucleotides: TGTGCCACCAGCACGGTTCTCAGGGGGCAAGGCTACACCTTC.

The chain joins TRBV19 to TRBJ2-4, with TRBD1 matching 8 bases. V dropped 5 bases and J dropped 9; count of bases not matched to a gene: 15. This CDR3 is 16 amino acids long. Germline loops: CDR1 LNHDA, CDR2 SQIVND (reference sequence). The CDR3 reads CASSPGTGPVRGIQYF. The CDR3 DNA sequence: TGTGCCAGTAGTCCCGGGACAGGACCCGTGCGAGGCATTCAGTACTTC.

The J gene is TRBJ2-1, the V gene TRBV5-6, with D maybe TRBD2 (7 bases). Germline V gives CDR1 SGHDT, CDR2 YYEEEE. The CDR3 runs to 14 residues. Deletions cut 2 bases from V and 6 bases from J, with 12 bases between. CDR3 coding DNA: TGTGCCAGCAGCTTCGGGGGGCCGGGCAATGAGCAGTTCTTC. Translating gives CASSFGGPGNEQFF. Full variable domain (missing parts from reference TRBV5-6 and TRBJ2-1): DAGVTQSPTHLIKTRGQQVTLRCSPKSGHDTVSWYQQALGQGPQFIFQYYEEEERQRGNFPDRFSGHQFPNYSSELNVNALLLGDSALYLCASSFGGPGNEQFFGPGTRLTVL.

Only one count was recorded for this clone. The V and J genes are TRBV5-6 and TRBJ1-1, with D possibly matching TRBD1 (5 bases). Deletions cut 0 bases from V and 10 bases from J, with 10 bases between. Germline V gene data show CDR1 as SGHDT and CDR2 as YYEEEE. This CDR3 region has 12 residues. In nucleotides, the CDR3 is TGTGCCAGCAGCTTGGGAATGGGGCTAGCTTTCTTT. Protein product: CASSLGMGLAFF.

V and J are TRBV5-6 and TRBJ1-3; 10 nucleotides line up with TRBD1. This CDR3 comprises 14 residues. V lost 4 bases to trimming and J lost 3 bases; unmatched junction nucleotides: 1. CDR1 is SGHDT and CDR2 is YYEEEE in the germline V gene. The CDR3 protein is CASSGTGDGNTIYF. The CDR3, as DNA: TGTGCCAGCAGCGGGACAGGGGATGGAAACACCATATATTTT. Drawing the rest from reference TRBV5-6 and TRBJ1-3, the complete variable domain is DAGVTQSPTHLIKTRGQQVTLRCSPKSGHDTVSWYQQALGQGPQFIFQYYEEEERQRGNFPDRFSGHQFPNYSSELNVNALLLGDSALYLCASSGTGDGNTIYFGEGSWLTVV.

The CDR3 DNA reads as TGCGCCAGCAGCCAGCAGGGGGGAGGGAACACCGGGGAGCTGTTTTTT. Its protein product is CASSQQGGGNTGELFF. The V call is TRBV4-1, the J call TRBJ2-2; weak D call: TRBD1 (7 bases). Germline CDR1 and CDR2: MGHRA and YSYEKL. CDR3 length: 16 residues. V was pared by 3 bases and J by 1 base, with 12 bases between.

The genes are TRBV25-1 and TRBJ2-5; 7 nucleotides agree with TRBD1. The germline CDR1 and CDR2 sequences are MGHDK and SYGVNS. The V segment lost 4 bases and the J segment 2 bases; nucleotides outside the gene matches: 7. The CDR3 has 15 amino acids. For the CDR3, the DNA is TGTGCCAGCAGTGCTTTTCCGGGACAGCAAGAGACCCAGTACTTC. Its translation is CASSAFPGQQETQYF.

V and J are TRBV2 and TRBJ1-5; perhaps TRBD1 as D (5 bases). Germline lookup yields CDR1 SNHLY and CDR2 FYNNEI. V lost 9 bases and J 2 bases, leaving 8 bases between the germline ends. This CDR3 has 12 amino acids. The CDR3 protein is CASTRGNQPQHF. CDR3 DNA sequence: TGTGCCAGTACCAGGGGCAATCAGCCCCAGCATTTT.

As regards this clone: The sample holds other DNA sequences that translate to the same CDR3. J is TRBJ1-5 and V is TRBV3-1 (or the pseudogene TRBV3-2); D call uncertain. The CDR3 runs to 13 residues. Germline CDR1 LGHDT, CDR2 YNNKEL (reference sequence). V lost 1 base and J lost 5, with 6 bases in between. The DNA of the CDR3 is TGTGCCAGCAGCCAAGGCCCGGATCAGCCCCAGCATTTT. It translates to CASSQGPDQPQHF.

This chain's CDR3 is CSVEGLAGGPGGFQSRYF. CDR3 coding DNA: TGCAGCGTCGAGGGACTAGCGGGGGGGCCCGGGGGCTTTCAGTCAAGGTACTTC. The gene calls are TRBV29-1 and TRBJ2-4, with 16 bases matching TRBD2. Germline V gene data show CDR1 as SQVTM and CDR2 as ANQGSEA. The J segment lost 15 bases and the V segment lost 6 bases, leaving 23 bases of the junction unmatched. CDR3 length equals 18 residues.

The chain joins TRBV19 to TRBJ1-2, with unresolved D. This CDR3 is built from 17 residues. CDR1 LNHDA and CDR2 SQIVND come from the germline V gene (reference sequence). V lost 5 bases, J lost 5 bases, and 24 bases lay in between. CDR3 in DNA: TGTGCCAGTAGTCCTCCCCGGGGTCAGGCTTTACCATATGGCTACACCTTC. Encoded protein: CASSPPRGQALPYGYTF.

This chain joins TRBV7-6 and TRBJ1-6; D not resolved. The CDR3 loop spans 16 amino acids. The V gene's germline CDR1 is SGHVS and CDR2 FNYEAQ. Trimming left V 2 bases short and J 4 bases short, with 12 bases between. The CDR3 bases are TGTGCCAGCAGCTTAAGACGCGGGGATTATAATTCACCCCTCCACTTT. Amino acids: CASSLRRGDYNSPLHF.

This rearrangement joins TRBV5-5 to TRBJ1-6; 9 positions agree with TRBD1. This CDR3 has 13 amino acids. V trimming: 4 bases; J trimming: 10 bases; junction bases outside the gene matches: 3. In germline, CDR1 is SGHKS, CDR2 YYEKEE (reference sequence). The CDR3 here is CASSLGQGSPLHF. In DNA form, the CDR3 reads TGTGCCAGCAGCCTTGGACAGGGGTCACCCCTCCACTTT.

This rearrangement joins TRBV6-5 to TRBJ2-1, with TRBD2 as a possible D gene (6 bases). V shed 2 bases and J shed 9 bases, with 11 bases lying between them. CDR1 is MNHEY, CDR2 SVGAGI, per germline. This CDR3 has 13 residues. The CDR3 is CASSYSRGLEQFF. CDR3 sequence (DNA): TGTGCCAGCAGTTACAGTCGGGGACTTGAGCAGTTCTTC.

The CDR3 bases are TGCGCCAGCAGTGACTCTTCGAACACCGGGGAGCTGTTTTTT. This gives the protein CASSDSSNTGELFF. The V gene is TRBV5-1, the J gene TRBJ2-2; D is unclear. In germline, CDR1 is SGHRS, CDR2 YFSETQ. The CDR3 is made up of 14 amino acids. V lost 5 bases and J lost 0, with 8 bases in between.

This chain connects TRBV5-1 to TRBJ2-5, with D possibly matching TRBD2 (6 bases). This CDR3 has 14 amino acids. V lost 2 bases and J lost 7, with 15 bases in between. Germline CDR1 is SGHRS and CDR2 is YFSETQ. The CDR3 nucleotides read TGCGCCAGCAGCTTTTTGGCAGGGACTGGGACCCAGTACTTC. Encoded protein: CASSFLAGTGTQYF. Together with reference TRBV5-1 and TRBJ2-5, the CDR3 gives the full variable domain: KAGVTQTPRYLIKTRGQQVTLSCSPISGHRSVSWYQQTPGQGLQFLFEYFSETQRNKGNFPGRFSGRQFSNSRSEMNVSTLELGDSALYLCASSFLAGTGTQYFGPGTRLLVL.